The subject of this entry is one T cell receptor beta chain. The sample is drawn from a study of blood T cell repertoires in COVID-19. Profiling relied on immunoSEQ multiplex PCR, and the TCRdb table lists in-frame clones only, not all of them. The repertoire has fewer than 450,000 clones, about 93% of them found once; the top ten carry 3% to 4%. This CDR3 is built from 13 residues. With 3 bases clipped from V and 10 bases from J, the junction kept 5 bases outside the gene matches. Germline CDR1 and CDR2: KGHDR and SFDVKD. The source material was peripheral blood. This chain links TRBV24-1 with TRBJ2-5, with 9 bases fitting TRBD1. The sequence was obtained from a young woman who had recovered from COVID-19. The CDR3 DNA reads TGTGCCACCAGTGATCCAGACAGGGGGGACCAGTACTTC. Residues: CATSDPDRGDQYF.